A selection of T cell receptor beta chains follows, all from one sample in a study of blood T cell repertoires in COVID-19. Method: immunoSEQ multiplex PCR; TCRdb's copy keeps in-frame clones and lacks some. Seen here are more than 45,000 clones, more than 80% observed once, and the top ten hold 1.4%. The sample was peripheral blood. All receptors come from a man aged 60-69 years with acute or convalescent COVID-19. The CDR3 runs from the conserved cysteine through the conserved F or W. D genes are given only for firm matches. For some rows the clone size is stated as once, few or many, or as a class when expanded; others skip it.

cdr3_aa: CASSTASYEQYF
cdr3_nt: TGTGCCAGCAGTACAGCCTCCTACGAGCAGTACTTC
clone_size: -
v_call: TRBV12-3/TRBV12-4
d_call: -
j_call: TRBJ2-7

cdr3_aa: CASSRGLASYNEQFF
cdr3_nt: TGTGCCAGCAGTAGGGGACTAGCGAGCTACAATGAGCAGTTCTTC
clone_size: once
v_call: TRBV2
d_call: TRBD2
j_call: TRBJ2-1

cdr3_aa: CASSLVTGTYNSPLHF
cdr3_nt: TGTGCCAGCAGCTTAGTCACGGGGACCTATAATTCACCCCTCCACTTT
clone_size: -
v_call: TRBV7-2
d_call: -
j_call: TRBJ1-6

cdr3_aa: CASSVARVENSPLHF
cdr3_nt: TGTGCCAGCAGCGTAGCCAGGGTTGAAAATTCACCCCTCCACTTT
clone_size: few
v_call: TRBV9
d_call: -
j_call: TRBJ1-6

cdr3_aa: CASSEGRNTEAFF
cdr3_nt: TGTGCCAGTAGTGAAGGGAGGAACACTGAAGCTTTCTTT
clone_size: -
v_call: TRBV19
d_call: -
j_call: TRBJ1-1

cdr3_aa: CASSLIGDYNEQFF
cdr3_nt: TGTGCCAGCAGCTTAATAGGGGACTACAATGAGCAGTTCTTC
clone_size: -
v_call: TRBV11-3
d_call: -
j_call: TRBJ2-1

cdr3_aa: CASSTSGFSYNEQFF
cdr3_nt: TGTGCCAGCAGCACTAGCGGGTTTTCCTACAATGAGCAGTTCTTC
clone_size: once
v_call: TRBV11-3
d_call: TRBD2
j_call: TRBJ2-1

cdr3_aa: CAWAPDRGTGGSTIYF
cdr3_nt: TGTGCCTGGGCCCCCGACAGGGGCACAGGAGGGAGCACCATATATTTT
clone_size: -
v_call: TRBV30
d_call: TRBD1
j_call: TRBJ1-3

cdr3_aa: CASSTYRGRGHAEAFF
cdr3_nt: TGTGCCAGCAGCACATACAGGGGGCGCGGGCACGCTGAAGCTTTCTTT
clone_size: -
v_call: TRBV7-9
d_call: TRBD1
j_call: TRBJ1-1

cdr3_aa: CAFNRDRNNSPLHF
cdr3_nt: TGTGCCTTTAACCGGGACAGAAATAATTCACCCCTCCACTTT
clone_size: -
v_call: TRBV30
d_call: TRBD1
j_call: TRBJ1-6

cdr3_aa: CASPPGLAGGRSYNEQFF
cdr3_nt: TGTGCCAGCCCCCCCGGCCTAGCGGGAGGGCGATCCTACAATGAGCAGTTCTTC
clone_size: -
v_call: TRBV28
d_call: TRBD2
j_call: TRBJ2-1

cdr3_aa: CASSQGIGQGSTDTQYF
cdr3_nt: TGCGCCAGCAGCCAGGGAATAGGACAGGGATCCACAGATACGCAGTATTTT
clone_size: -
v_call: TRBV4-3
d_call: TRBD1
j_call: TRBJ2-3

cdr3_aa: CASRRIPGRESSGNTIYF
cdr3_nt: TGTGCCAGCAGGCGGATACCCGGTCGGGAATCCTCTGGAAACACCATATATTTT
clone_size: -
v_call: TRBV5-6
d_call: -
j_call: TRBJ1-3

cdr3_aa: CASRGQSQRGNTIYF
cdr3_nt: TGTGCCAGCAGAGGACAGAGCCAACGGGGAAACACCATATATTTT
clone_size: -
v_call: TRBV25-1
d_call: -
j_call: TRBJ1-3

cdr3_aa: CASSPQGLAGVGETQYF
cdr3_nt: TGTGCCAGCAGCCCCCAAGGCCTAGCGGGAGTAGGGGAGACCCAGTACTTC
clone_size: -
v_call: TRBV11-2
d_call: TRBD2
j_call: TRBJ2-5

cdr3_aa: CASSPTASNYGYTF
cdr3_nt: TGTGCCAGCAGCCCCACGGCTAGTAACTATGGCTACACCTTC
clone_size: -
v_call: TRBV7-2
d_call: -
j_call: TRBJ1-2

cdr3_aa: CSVVRTGENNYEQYF
cdr3_nt: TGCAGCGTAGTACGAACAGGGGAAAACAACTACGAGCAGTACTTC
clone_size: -
v_call: TRBV29-1
d_call: TRBD1
j_call: TRBJ2-7

cdr3_aa: CASSVGVAGGYNEQFF
cdr3_nt: TGTGCCAGCAGCGTAGGGGTAGCGGGAGGCTACAATGAGCAGTTCTTC
clone_size: once
v_call: TRBV9
d_call: TRBD2
j_call: TRBJ2-1

cdr3_aa: CASSLELRKLFF
cdr3_nt: TGTGCCAGCAGTTTAGAGCTTCGAAAACTGTTTTTT
clone_size: -
v_call: TRBV28
d_call: -
j_call: TRBJ1-4

cdr3_aa: CASSIGQPNTEAFF
cdr3_nt: TGTGCCAGCTCCATAGGACAGCCGAACACTGAAGCTTTCTTT
clone_size: -
v_call: TRBV18
d_call: -
j_call: TRBJ1-1

cdr3_aa: CASSSLGRQPQHF
cdr3_nt: TGTGCCAGCAGTTCTCTTGGGAGGCAGCCCCAGCATTTT
clone_size: -
v_call: TRBV28
d_call: -
j_call: TRBJ1-5

cdr3_aa: CASSPGGTLNTGELFF
cdr3_nt: TGTGCCAGCAGCCCCGGGGGGACCTTGAACACCGGGGAGCTGTTTTTT
clone_size: -
v_call: TRBV7-3
d_call: TRBD2
j_call: TRBJ2-2

cdr3_aa: CATSGPGGVKETQYF
cdr3_nt: TGTGCCACCAGTGGGCCAGGGGGAGTGAAGGAGACCCAGTACTTC
clone_size: once
v_call: TRBV24-1
d_call: TRBD1
j_call: TRBJ2-5

cdr3_aa: CASSMTEAQSYEQYF
cdr3_nt: TGTGCCAGCAGCATGACAGAGGCTCAATCCTACGAGCAGTACTTC
clone_size: -
v_call: TRBV7-2
d_call: -
j_call: TRBJ2-7

cdr3_aa: CASSLGLDRPTEAFF
cdr3_nt: TGTGCCAGCAGCTTAGGGTTGGACAGACCCACTGAAGCTTTCTTT
clone_size: -
v_call: TRBV7-8
d_call: -
j_call: TRBJ1-1

cdr3_aa: CASSPLDSYQPQHF
cdr3_nt: TGTGCCAGCAGTCCCCTAGACAGCTATCAGCCCCAGCATTTT
clone_size: -
v_call: TRBV28
d_call: -
j_call: TRBJ1-5

cdr3_aa: CASGPQEAASYNEQFF
cdr3_nt: TGTGCCAGCGGCCCCCAGGAAGCGGCTTCCTACAATGAGCAGTTCTTC
clone_size: -
v_call: TRBV6-2/TRBV6-3
d_call: -
j_call: TRBJ2-1

cdr3_aa: CASKGSGQNYEQYF
cdr3_nt: TGCGCCAGCAAGGGGTCAGGGCAGAACTACGAGCAGTACTTC
clone_size: -
v_call: TRBV5-1
d_call: -
j_call: TRBJ2-7

cdr3_aa: CASSLTGTGSYEQYF
cdr3_nt: TGTGCCAGCAGCTTGACCGGGACAGGCTCCTACGAGCAGTACTTC
clone_size: -
v_call: TRBV5-6
d_call: TRBD1
j_call: TRBJ2-7

cdr3_aa: CASSVGLAVHNEQFF
cdr3_nt: TGTGCCAGCAGCGTAGGTCTAGCGGTTCACAATGAGCAGTTCTTC
clone_size: once
v_call: TRBV9
d_call: TRBD2
j_call: TRBJ2-1

cdr3_aa: CASRRGGNTEAFF
cdr3_nt: TGTGCCAGCAGAAGGGGGGGGAACACTGAAGCTTTCTTT
clone_size: -
v_call: TRBV6-5
d_call: -
j_call: TRBJ1-1

cdr3_aa: CATSRDAGPRNQPQHF
cdr3_nt: TGTGCCACCAGCAGAGATGCGGGACCACGAAATCAGCCCCAGCATTTT
clone_size: -
v_call: TRBV15
d_call: -
j_call: TRBJ1-5

cdr3_aa: CASSPRELNTEAFF
cdr3_nt: TGTGCCAGCAGCCCCCGGGAGCTGAACACTGAAGCTTTCTTT
clone_size: -
v_call: TRBV3-1/TRBV3-2
d_call: -
j_call: TRBJ1-1

cdr3_aa: CASSLAGTSGYEQYF
cdr3_nt: TGTGCCAGCAGCCTCGCCGGGACTAGTGGCTACGAGCAGTACTTC
clone_size: -
v_call: TRBV7-2
d_call: TRBD2
j_call: TRBJ2-7

cdr3_aa: CASSQERQGREQYF
cdr3_nt: TGCGCCAGCAGCCAAGAACGGCAGGGAAGGGAGCAGTACTTC
clone_size: -
v_call: TRBV4-3
d_call: -
j_call: TRBJ2-7

cdr3_aa: CSVGADQGGATYEQYF
cdr3_nt: TGCAGCGTTGGGGCAGACCAGGGGGGCGCTACCTACGAGCAGTACTTC
clone_size: -
v_call: TRBV29-1
d_call: -
j_call: TRBJ2-7

cdr3_aa: CASSAVGYEQYF
cdr3_nt: TGCGCCAGCAGCGCGGTCGGCTACGAGCAGTACTTC
clone_size: -
v_call: TRBV5-1
d_call: -
j_call: TRBJ2-7

cdr3_aa: CASSQKVGTGASFSDF
cdr3_nt: -
clone_size: -
v_call: TRBV28
d_call: -
j_call: TRBJ1-2

cdr3_aa: CAISEDRVSPLHF
cdr3_nt: TGTGCCATCAGTGAGGACAGGGTTTCACCCCTCCACTTT
clone_size: -
v_call: TRBV10-3
d_call: TRBD1
j_call: TRBJ1-6

cdr3_aa: CATSRGGGIYEQYF
cdr3_nt: TGTGCCACCAGCAGAGGGGGAGGAATTTACGAGCAGTACTTC
clone_size: -
v_call: TRBV15
d_call: -
j_call: TRBJ2-7

cdr3_aa: CASSLERQASDTQYF
cdr3_nt: TGTGCCAGCAGCTTAGAAAGACAGGCCTCAGATACGCAGTATTTT
clone_size: -
v_call: TRBV11-3
d_call: -
j_call: TRBJ2-3

cdr3_aa: CARSGTGGEKLFF
cdr3_nt: TGTGCCCGCTCCGGGACAGGGGGCGAAAAACTGTTTTTT
clone_size: -
v_call: TRBV30
d_call: TRBD1
j_call: TRBJ1-4

cdr3_aa: CASSLEAGGFYEQFF
cdr3_nt: TGCGCCAGCAGCTTGGAAGCGGGAGGATTCTATGAGCAGTTCTTC
clone_size: -
v_call: TRBV5-1
d_call: TRBD2
j_call: TRBJ2-1

cdr3_aa: CASSEWKGQGNEKLFF
cdr3_nt: TGTGCCAGCAGTGAATGGAAGGGACAGGGGAATGAAAAACTGTTTTTT
clone_size: -
v_call: TRBV25-1
d_call: TRBD1
j_call: TRBJ1-4